The present T cell receptor beta chain was sequenced within a study of OX40 agonist ivuxolimab in advanced cancers. Sequenced by immunoSEQ multiplex PCR; TCRdb stores in-frame clones only, minus some. The data show 75,000 to 100,000 clones, 92% seen once. This CDR3 has 15 amino acids. J lost 2 bases, V lost 5 bases, and 4 bases had no gene match. CDR1 MNHEY and CDR2 SMNVEV come from the germline V gene (reference sequence). The chain is built from TRBV27 and TRBJ1-5; 9 nucleotides line up with TRBD1. This TCR derives from an adult with an advanced solid tumor such as melanoma, head and neck, liver or kidney cancer. Sequenced material: CD4+ or CD8+ T cells sorted from blood, taken in a trial of the OX40 agonist ivuxolimab. The CDR3 DNA reads as TGTGCCAGCAGTAGGGACAGGGCTGGCAATCAGCCCCAGCATTTT. It translates to CASSRDRAGNQPQHF.